This is a list of T cell receptor beta chains from one sample in a study of control samples from healthy donors and cancer patients. TCRdb keeps only in-frame clones here, not all; method: immunoSEQ multiplex PCR. The sample includes 70,000 or so clones, about 80% of them seen just once. The sequencing input was blood. These receptors were collected from a man aged 50 to 60 in good health. The CDR3 runs from the conserved cysteine through the conserved F or W. Fields, in order: J gene, D gene, V gene, clone size, CDR3 DNA, CDR3 protein. The D gene is left open where the match is weak. Clone size is stated in some rows and not others, as once, few, many or a class when expanded.

TRBJ2-5	.	TRBV18	.	TGTGCCAGCTCACCACCTAGGGGCGGGTCGCAAGAGACCCAGTACTTC	CASSPPRGGSQETQYF
TRBJ2-1	.	TRBV20-1	once	TGCAGTGCTAGTAAGACAGGGAGGGGTGAGCAGTTCTTC	CSASKTGRGEQFF
TRBJ2-7	TRBD2	TRBV28	.	TGTGCCAGCAGTCCCCCCCGGGGGGGGTACGAGCAGTACTTC	CASSPPRGGYEQYF
TRBJ2-7	.	TRBV4-3	.	TGCGCCAGCAGCCAAGATTCGACGGCCAACTCCTACGAGCAGTACTTC	CASSQDSTANSYEQYF
TRBJ2-3	TRBD2	TRBV5-4	.	TGTGCCAGCAGCTTGGGACTAGCGGGCACAGATACGCAGTATTTT	CASSLGLAGTDTQYF
TRBJ2-2	.	TRBV10-2	.	TGCGCCAGCGGGGCTAGTCACGGGGAGCTGTTTTTT	CASGASHGELFF
TRBJ2-3	TRBD2	TRBV18	.	TGTGCCAGCTCACCTACTAGCGGGAGGAGCACAGATACGCAGTATTTT	CASSPTSGRSTDTQYF
TRBJ1-3	.	TRBV29-1	.	TGCAGCGTTGGTTCAGGGGCTGGAAACACCATATATTTT	CSVGSGAGNTIYF
TRBJ2-3	TRBD2	TRBV19	.	TGTGCCAGTAGTATGCCTAGCGGGGCTGGGGGTACGCAGTATTTT	CASSMPSGAGGTQYF
TRBJ2-1	.	TRBV12-3/TRBV12-4	once	TGTGCCAGCAGACCCTGGGCGTACAATGAGCAGTTCTTC	CASRPWAYNEQFF
TRBJ1-1	.	TRBV25-1	.	TGTGCCGTAGGGGTGGGGGGAGGTGGGAACACTGAAGCTTTCTTT	CAVGVGGGGNTEAFF
TRBJ2-3	.	TRBV18	.	TGTGCCAGCTCACCACCTATTACCACAGATACGCAGTATTTT	CASSPPITTDTQYF
TRBJ1-1	.	TRBV6-1	.	TGTGCCAGCTCTACGACGGGGACAGAAGCTTTCTTT	CASSTTGTEAFF
TRBJ1-2	.	TRBV4-3	.	TGCGCCAGCAGCCAAGATATCCAGGGAGACTATGGCTACACCTTC	CASSQDIQGDYGYTF
TRBJ1-2	.	TRBV6-5	.	TGTGCCAGCAGGACGGTCTATGGCTACACCTTC	CASRTVYGYTF
TRBJ2-7	TRBD2	TRBV11-3	few	TGTGCCAGCAGCCCAGCGGGGGAGCAGTACTTC	CASSPAGEQYF
TRBJ1-6	TRBD1	TRBV4-1	.	TGCGCCAGCAGCCAAGGGGGACAGGGGGGAGGGTCACCCCTCCACTTT	CASSQGGQGGGSPLHF
TRBJ1-1	.	TRBV19	.	TGTGCCAGTAAAGAACAGTACACTGAAGCTTTCTTT	CASKEQYTEAFF
TRBJ2-1	TRBD1	TRBV19	.	TGTGCCAGTAGTCGCATAGGGGACAGGGGTGGGGAGCAGTTCTTC	CASSRIGDRGGEQFF
TRBJ2-5	.	TRBV6-5	.	TGTGCCAGCAGTTACTCACGACCGGACGCGGGGACCCAGTACTTC	CASSYSRPDAGTQYF
TRBJ2-7	TRBD2	TRBV7-9	few	TGTGCCAGCAGCTCCGGGGGGGCCTCCTACGAGCAGTACTTC	CASSSGGASYEQYF